This T cell receptor (beta chain) derives from a study of T cell responses to AZD1222 COVID-19 vaccine. About the research overall: Pooled samples include second doses given at about 4 or 12 weeks.

With regard to this clone: Its antigen is undetermined.

Generated by immunoSEQ multiplex PCR, the TCRdb table keeps only in-frame clones and is missing some. The data contain under 200,000 clones, 94% of them singletons. Study results and caveats: Donors in the cohort were predominantly white British and more often female, and clonal diversity was possibly underestimated. At baseline, seropositivity was found in only a handful of AZD1222 recipients.

This CDR3 contains 12 residues. J was trimmed by 6 bases and V by 10 bases; bases with no gene match: 6. Sequenced here: peripheral blood, sampled on day 0 of AZD1222 vaccination. The TCR originated in an adult in good health. The chain joins TRBV5-3 to TRBJ2-1, with TRBD2 matching 8 bases. TRBV5-3 is an ORF, and what it does is uncertain. The CDR3 loop reads CARTREGNEQFF. CDR3 DNA sequence: TGTGCCCGAACCCGGGAGGGCAATGAGCAGTTCTTC.